This TCR beta chain is drawn from a study of CD8+ T cells in alopecia areata. As for treatment: oral pan-JAK inhibitor, 5-10 mg twice daily. Cell sorting was applied to PBMCs, and CD4+ and CD8+ T cells were collected. In each case, RNA was isolated and then reverse transcribed into cDNA as the sequencing template. Profiling relied on immunoSEQ multiplex PCR, and the TCRdb table lists in-frame clones only, not all of them. The table includes 150,000 to 200,000 clones, roughly 66% detected once. This clone was found a few times. As yet, its antigen is unknown. General study findings and limits: Because of a solitary nonresponder, the connection of baseline CD8+ expansion to response stays uncertain. Persistence during tofacitinib was seen for many expanded lesional clones in scalp and blood. The study found tofacitinib significantly decreased scalp clonality and expanded CD8+ clones among the top 100.

V was shortened by 1 base and J by 1 base, with 8 bases between the two germline ends. The germline gives CDR1 SQVTM, CDR2 ANQGSEA. This CDR3 is 13 amino acids long. The starting material was CD4+ T cells sorted from blood, obtained at week 24, from a patient treated with tofacitinib. The origin of this receptor is a human donor with alopecia areata. V and J are TRBV29-1 and TRBJ2-7; D perhaps matches TRBD2 (5 bases). CDR3 amino acids: CSVEVGNSYEQYF. In DNA form, the CDR3 reads TGCAGCGTTGAAGTCGGGAATTCCTACGAGCAGTACTTC.